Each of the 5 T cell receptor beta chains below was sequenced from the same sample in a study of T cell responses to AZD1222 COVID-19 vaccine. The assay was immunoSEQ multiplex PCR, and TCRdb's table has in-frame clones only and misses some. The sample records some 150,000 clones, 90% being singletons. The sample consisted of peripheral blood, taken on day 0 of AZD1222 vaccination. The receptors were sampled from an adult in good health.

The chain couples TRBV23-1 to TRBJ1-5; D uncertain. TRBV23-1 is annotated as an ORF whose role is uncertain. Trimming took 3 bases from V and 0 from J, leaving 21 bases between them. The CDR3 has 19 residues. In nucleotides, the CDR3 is TGCGCCAGCAGTCAGGTCCTGGCGTCTAATGGGCCTAGCAATCAGCCCCAGCATTTT. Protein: CASSQVLASNGPSNQPQHF.

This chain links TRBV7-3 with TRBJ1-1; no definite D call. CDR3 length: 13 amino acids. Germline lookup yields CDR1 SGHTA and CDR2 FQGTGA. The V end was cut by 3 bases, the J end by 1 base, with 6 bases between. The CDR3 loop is CASSFERNTEAFF. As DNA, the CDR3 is TGTGCCAGCAGCTTTGAGAGGAACACTGAAGCTTTCTTT.

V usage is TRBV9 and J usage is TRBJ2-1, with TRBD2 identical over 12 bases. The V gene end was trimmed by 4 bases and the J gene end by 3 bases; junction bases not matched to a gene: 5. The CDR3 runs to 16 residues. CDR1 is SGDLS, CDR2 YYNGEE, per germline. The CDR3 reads CASSPGLAGFYNEQFF. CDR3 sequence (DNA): TGTGCCAGCAGCCCAGGACTAGCGGGATTCTACAATGAGCAGTTCTTC.

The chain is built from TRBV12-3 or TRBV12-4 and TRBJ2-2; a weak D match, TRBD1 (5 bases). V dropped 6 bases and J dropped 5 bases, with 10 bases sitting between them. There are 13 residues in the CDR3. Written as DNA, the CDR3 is TGTGCCAGCAGGTCAGCAGGGACCGGGGAGCTGTTTTTT. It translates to CASRSAGTGELFF.

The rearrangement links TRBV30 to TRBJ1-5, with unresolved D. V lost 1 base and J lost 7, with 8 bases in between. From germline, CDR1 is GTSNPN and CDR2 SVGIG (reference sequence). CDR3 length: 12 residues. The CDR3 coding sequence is TGTGCCTGGAGTGGGGCGAGCCAGCCCCAGCATTTT. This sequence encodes CAWSGASQPQHF.